This TCR beta chain was captured by sequencing in a study of blood T cell repertoires in COVID-19. Libraries were prepared by immunoSEQ multiplex PCR; TCRdb keeps only in-frame clonotypes and omits some of them. The sample includes approximately 300,000 clones, 70% to 90% of them seen just once. In this sample, this clone turned up a few times. Trimming removed 6 bases from V and 2 bases from J, with 14 bases in between. The V gene's germline CDR1 is SGDLS and CDR2 YYNGEE. CDR3 size: 14 residues. In assigning cohorts, the study relied on participant-reported clinical history. The chain joins TRBV9 to TRBJ1-2, with D maybe TRBD1 (6 bases). The TCR comes from a woman aged 25 to 39 who had recovered from COVID-19. The sequencing input was PBMCs or T cells enriched from blood (not recorded which). The CDR3 nucleotides are TGTGCCAGCAACTCAGGACAGAACAACTATGGCTACACCTTC. Translation gives CASNSGQNNYGYTF.